This T cell receptor (beta chain) came from a study of shared clonotypes between healthy human individuals. Study at large: Samples came from a couple of female and a few male donors aged 18 to 49.

This clone was counted between two and nine times. The antigen is not known. Study-wide points: Sampling involved blood alone; tissue repertoires likely differ.

A deep-level run was used for the assay. The table came from immunoSEQ multiplex PCR; TCRdb's copy has only in-frame clones and leaves some out. The sample lists 450,000 to 500,000 clones, 70% to 80% occurring once. Sequencing was performed on PBMCs. This clonotype was sampled from a woman aged 40 to 50 in good health. Some clones in this sample may be carry-over from other donors' samples.

CDR3 nucleotides: TGTGCCAGCAGCGTCGGGTACCAAGAGACCCAGTACTTC. Translating gives CASSVGYQETQYF. The V call is TRBV9, the J call TRBJ2-5; no reliable D call. Looked up from germline, CDR1 is SGDLS and CDR2 is YYNGEE. Trimming left V 2 bases short and J 0 bases short, with 5 bases between. The CDR3 spans 13 residues. Combining the CDR3 with reference TRBV9 and TRBJ2-5 gives the whole variable domain DSGVTQTPKHLITATGQRVTLRCSPRSGDLSVYWYQQSLDQGLQFLIQYYNGEERAKGNILERFSAQQFPDLHSELNLSSLELGDSALYFCASSVGYQETQYFGPGTRLLVL.